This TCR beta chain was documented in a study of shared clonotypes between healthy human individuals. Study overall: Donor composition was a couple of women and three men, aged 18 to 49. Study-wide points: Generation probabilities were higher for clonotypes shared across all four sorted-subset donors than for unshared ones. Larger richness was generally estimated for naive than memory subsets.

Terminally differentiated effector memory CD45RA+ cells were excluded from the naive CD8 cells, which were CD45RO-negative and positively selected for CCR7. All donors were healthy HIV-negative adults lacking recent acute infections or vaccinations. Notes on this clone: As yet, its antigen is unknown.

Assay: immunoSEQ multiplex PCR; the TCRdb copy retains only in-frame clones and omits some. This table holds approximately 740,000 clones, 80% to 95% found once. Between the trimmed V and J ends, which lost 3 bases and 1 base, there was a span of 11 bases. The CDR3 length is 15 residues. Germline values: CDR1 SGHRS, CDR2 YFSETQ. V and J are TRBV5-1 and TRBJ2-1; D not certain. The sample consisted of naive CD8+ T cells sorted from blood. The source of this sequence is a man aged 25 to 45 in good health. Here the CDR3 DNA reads TGCGCCAGCAGCTCGGACGGAATATCCTACAATGAGCAGTTCTTC. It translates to CASSSDGISYNEQFF.